These 29 T cell receptor beta chains were sequenced from one sample in a study of human T cells and chemical hapten exposure. Time point specified: pre-sensitization, week 0. Treatment meaning: therapeutic diphenylcyclopropenone sensitization with weekly scalp DPC. TCRdb itself ran the RACE reads through MiXCR, one entry per CDR3 protein. The repertoire holds 150,000 to 200,000 distinct CDR3 sequences, with about 31% as singletons. The sample in question was whole blood, obtained in connection with sensitization to the hapten diphenylcyclopropenone (DPC). All receptors derive from a woman aged 25 to 39 with alopecia areata. Some clones in this sample may be carry-over from other donors' samples.

This clonotype was observed a handful of times. The V gene is TRBV29-1, the J gene TRBJ2-1; D may be TRBD1 or TRBD2 (6 bases each). This CDR3 contains 12 residues. Trimming removed 6 bases from V and 9 bases from J, with 15 bases in between. CDR1 and CDR2 (germline): SQVTM, ANQGSEA. CDR3 sequence reads: CSVGAGRSEQFF. CDR3 bases: TGCAGCGTGGGGGCAGGGAGGAGTGAGCAGTTCTTC.

The chain couples TRBV5-1 to TRBJ2-1; 8 bases are shared with TRBD2. The J segment lost 6 bases and the V segment lost 0 bases, leaving 5 bases of the junction unmatched. The CDR3 runs 15 residues. In germline, CDR1 is SGHRS, CDR2 YFSETQ. CDR3 region: CASSLGLAGANEQFF. CDR3 coding DNA: TGCGCCAGCAGCTTGGGGCTAGCGGGCGCCAATGAGCAGTTCTTC.

This clonotype was found once. V and J are TRBV12-3 or TRBV12-4 and TRBJ2-1; D is perhaps TRBD2 (6 bases). The CDR3 runs 14 residues. The germline V and J ends were trimmed by 5 bases and 4 bases, with 12 bases remaining between them. The CDR3 spells CASSGQRGYNEQFF. The CDR3 nucleotides are TGTGCCAGCAGTGGACAACGGGGGTACAATGAGCAGTTCTTC.

The chain is built from TRBV18 and TRBJ1-2; unclear D gene. Trimming cost V 1 base and J 2 bases, with 8 bases left between them. The CDR3 runs to 14 residues. Germline V lookup: CDR1 KGHSH, CDR2 LQKENI. The CDR3 bases are TGTGCCAGCTCACCACAGAATGAGAACTATGGCTACACCTTC. Amino acids: CASSPQNENYGYTF.

The chain employs TRBV20-1 and TRBJ2-1; D tentatively reads TRBD1 or TRBD2 (5 bases each). Germline V lookup: CDR1 DFQATT, CDR2 SNEGSKA (reference sequence). This CDR3 is 12 amino acids long. The ends were cut back, 5 bases at V and 8 bases at J, with 13 bases in the middle. The CDR3 loop is CSAGAVGDEQFF. CDR3 coding DNA: TGCAGTGCTGGTGCGGTGGGGGATGAGCAGTTCTTC.

The chain links TRBV20-1 to TRBJ2-1, with D perhaps TRBD1 or TRBD2 (5 bases each). Deletions cut 1 base from V and 2 bases from J, with 6 bases between. CDR3 length: 13 amino acids. Germline loops: CDR1 DFQATT, CDR2 SNEGSKA (reference sequence). Written as DNA, the CDR3 is TGCAGTGCTAGAGGGGGGACCTACAATGAGCAGTTCTTC. This sequence encodes CSARGGTYNEQFF.

This clonotype appeared many times. The chain is built from TRBV5-1 and TRBJ2-7; 9 bases match TRBD1. After removal of 5 bases from V and 1 base from J, the junction contained 4 bases not matched to a gene. This CDR3 comprises 14 residues. The germline CDR1 and CDR2 sequences are SGHRS and YFSETQ. The CDR3 coding sequence is TGCGCCAGCAGTTGGGGACAGGGTTCCTACGAGCAGTACTTC. Residues: CASSWGQGSYEQYF.

The chain joins TRBV3-1 to TRBJ2-5, with TRBD2 matching over 11 bases. Per germline, CDR1 LGHDT and CDR2 YNNKEL (reference sequence). The CDR3 consists of 17 residues. V lost 4 bases, J lost 2 bases, and 9 bases stayed unmatched. The chain's CDR3 is CASSPRGSGGVQETQYF. In nucleotides, the CDR3 is TGTGCCAGCAGCCCCCGCGGTAGCGGGGGGGTACAAGAGACCCAGTACTTC.

This clonotype showed up just a few times. The V and J genes are TRBV7-9 and TRBJ2-1; perhaps TRBD1 as D (6 bases). This CDR3 is built from 16 residues. In germline, CDR1 is SEHNR, CDR2 FQNEAQ (reference sequence). The V end lost 4 bases, the J end lost 4 bases, and 17 bases lay between the germline ends. The CDR3 is CASSYGTTGLYNEQFF. Here the CDR3 DNA reads TGTGCCAGCAGCTATGGGACAACCGGGTTATACAATGAGCAGTTCTTC.

This clonotype was seen many times. V usage is TRBV11-2 and J usage is TRBJ2-7; weak D call: TRBD2 (6 bases). The CDR3 runs 11 residues. V lost 5 bases and J 7 bases, leaving 9 bases between the germline ends. Germline CDR1 and CDR2: SGHAT and FQNNGV. The CDR3 DNA sequence: TGTGCCAGCAGCCCTAGCGTAGAGCAGTACTTC. Its translation: CASSPSVEQYF.

The chain has TRBV20-1 and TRBJ1-1; no clear D gene. V dropped 1 base and J dropped 11 bases, with 8 bases sitting between them. Germline V lookup: CDR1 DFQATT, CDR2 SNEGSKA (reference sequence). CDR3 length: 10 residues. The CDR3: CSARGLGAFF. The DNA for the CDR3 is TGCAGTGCTAGAGGGCTGGGGGCTTTCTTT.

This clonotype was observed a handful of times. Here the CDR3 reads CASSRNAGGPAKNIQYF. The CDR3 coding sequence is TGTGCCAGCAGCCGTAACGCCGGGGGGCCGGCCAAAAACATTCAGTACTTC. J is TRBJ2-4 and V is TRBV3-1; TRBD2 might be the D (7 bases). Germline lookup yields CDR1 LGHDT and CDR2 YNNKEL (reference sequence). Between the trimmed V and J ends, which lost 4 bases and 1 base, there was a span of 17 bases. This CDR3 has 17 amino acids.

This clonotype was seen a handful of times. V and J are TRBV9 and TRBJ1-2, with 7 bases lining up with TRBD1. Germline V CDR1 and CDR2: SGDLS, YYNGEE. This CDR3 contains 15 residues. The ends lost 0 bases at V and 1 base at J; junction bases unmatched: 3. The CDR3 region is CASSVGTGSNYGYTF. In DNA form, the CDR3 reads TGTGCCAGCAGCGTAGGGACAGGAAGTAACTATGGCTACACCTTC. Drawing the rest from reference TRBV9 and TRBJ1-2, the complete variable domain is DSGVTQTPKHLITATGQRVTLRCSPRSGDLSVYWYQQSLDQGLQFLIQYYNGEERAKGNILERFSAQQFPDLHSELNLSSLELGDSALYFCASSVGTGSNYGYTFGSGTRLTVV.

The V call is TRBV4-3, the J call TRBJ1-1; D perhaps matches TRBD1 (5 bases). Trimming took 6 bases from V and 5 from J, leaving 16 bases between them. The CDR3 contains 14 residues. Germline V gene sequence: CDR1 LGHNA, CDR2 YSLEER. CDR3 in amino acids: CASSPGQGRTEAFF. The CDR3 region has the DNA TGCGCCAGCAGTCCTGGGCAGGGACGTACTGAAGCTTTCTTT.

The chain recombines TRBV28 with TRBJ2-7; 7 bases map to TRBD1. Germline lookup yields CDR1 MDHEN and CDR2 SYDVKM. The V segment lost 6 bases and the J segment 0 bases; nucleotides outside the gene matches: 8. This CDR3 contains 15 residues. The CDR3 nucleotides are TGTGCCAGCAGGCCGACAGGGAGCGGCTCCTACGAGCAGTACTTC. This codes for CASRPTGSGSYEQYF.

The rearrangement joins TRBV6-5 to TRBJ2-3; possible D gene TRBD2, 7 bases. This CDR3 comprises 16 residues. From germline, CDR1 is MNHEY and CDR2 SVGAGI. Trimming pared 2 bases from V and 1 base from J, leaving 13 bases between. In DNA, the CDR3 is TGTGCCAGCAGTTACGGGGGCGGGGGCCGCACAGATACGCAGTATTTT. Translating it yields CASSYGGGGRTDTQYF.

The sample holds many counts of this clonotype. The chain uses TRBV9 and TRBJ2-5, with D possibly called TRBD1 or TRBD2 (6 bases each). CDR3 length equals 18 residues. Trimming pared 0 bases from V and 2 bases from J, leaving 20 bases between. Germline V CDR1 and CDR2: SGDLS, YYNGEE. CDR3 DNA sequence: TGTGCCAGCAGCGTAGGGGGAGGAGGACAGAAACTTCAAGAGACCCAGTACTTC. This codes for CASSVGGGGQKLQETQYF. Using reference TRBV9 and TRBJ2-5 for the parts outside the CDR3, the full variable domain is DSGVTQTPKHLITATGQRVTLRCSPRSGDLSVYWYQQSLDQGLQFLIQYYNGEERAKGNILERFSAQQFPDLHSELNLSSLELGDSALYFCASSVGGGGQKLQETQYFGPGTRLLVL.

This clonotype has just one count. This sequence joins TRBV7-2 and TRBJ2-3; weak D call: TRBD2 (5 bases). CDR1 SGHTA and CDR2 FQGNSA come from the germline V gene. The ends were cut back, 4 bases at V and 0 bases at J, with 11 bases in the middle. This CDR3 spans 15 amino acids. The CDR3 region has the DNA TGTGCCAGCAGCTCTAGCAGCGTTAGCACAGATACGCAGTATTTT. It specifies CASSSSSVSTDTQYF.

The chain links TRBV6-2 or TRBV6-3 to TRBJ1-5; TRBD1 might be the D (5 bases). The germline CDR1 and CDR2 sequences are MNHEY and SVGEGT. Trimming left V 2 bases short and J 2 bases short, with 7 bases between. This CDR3 region has 14 residues. CDR3 sequence (DNA): TGTGCCAGCAGTTACCTGACAGGCAATCAGCCCCAGCATTTT. It specifies CASSYLTGNQPQHF.

In this sample, this clonotype turned up once. This chain links TRBV28 with TRBJ2-7; 8 bases are shared with TRBD1. The V and J ends lost 7 bases and 4 bases, in that order; junction bases with no gene match: 12. This CDR3 region has 15 residues. Germline V gives CDR1 MDHEN, CDR2 SYDVKM. The CDR3 region is CASTRTTGAGYEQYF. DNA of the CDR3: TGTGCCAGCACCCGAACGACAGGGGCGGGTTACGAGCAGTACTTC. Full variable domain (outside the CDR3, taken from reference TRBV28 and TRBJ2-7): DVKVTQSSRYLVKRTGEKVFLECVQDMDHENMFWYRQDPGLGLRLIYFSYDVKMKEKGDIPEGYSVSREKKERFSLILESASTNQTSMYLCASTRTTGAGYEQYFGPGTRLTVT.

This clonotype was recorded a few times. V is TRBV28 and J is TRBJ1-3; unclear D gene. The CDR3 length is 16 residues. With 9 bases removed from V and 0 bases from J, the gap between germline ends came to 18 bases. Per the germline V gene, CDR1 is MDHEN and CDR2 is SYDVKM. The CDR3: CASHLRGGISGNTIYF. The CDR3 bases are TGTGCCAGTCACCTAAGAGGAGGGATCTCTGGAAACACCATATATTTT.

This clonotype showed up just a few times. CDR3 in amino acids: CASSIDPASYNEQFF. The DNA for the CDR3 is TGTGCCAGCAGCATCGACCCCGCCAGCTACAATGAGCAGTTCTTC. The chain carries TRBV5-4 and TRBJ2-1; the D is unclear. Trimming shortened V by 4 bases and J by 3 bases, and 14 bases separated the two germline ends. This CDR3 contains 15 residues. Per the germline V gene, CDR1 is SGHNT and CDR2 is YYREEE (reference sequence).

The chain uses TRBV29-1 and TRBJ1-2; tentatively, D is TRBD1 (6 bases). V lost 3 bases, J lost 7 bases, and 9 bases lay in between. Germline V lookup: CDR1 SQVTM, CDR2 ANQGSEA. The CDR3 is made up of 11 amino acids. The CDR3 sequence: CSVDRGRGYTF. The CDR3 region has the DNA TGCAGCGTTGACAGGGGACGTGGCTACACCTTC.

The chain carries TRBV9 and TRBJ2-7, with 9 bases fitting TRBD2. Germline CDR1 reads SGDLS; CDR2 reads YYNGEE. The CDR3 runs 16 residues. The V gene end was trimmed by 1 base and the J gene end by 2 bases; junction bases not matched to a gene: 7. This chain's CDR3 is CASSVKPAGGPYEQYF. DNA for the CDR3: TGTGCCAGCAGCGTAAAGCCTGCGGGAGGGCCCTACGAGCAGTACTTC.

This clonotype was seen a few times. The chain uses TRBV28 and TRBJ2-7; possibly TRBD2 for D (6 bases). This CDR3 is 14 amino acids long. From germline, CDR1 is MDHEN and CDR2 SYDVKM. The V end lost 6 bases, the J end lost 5 bases, and 17 bases lay between the germline ends. The CDR3 DNA reads as TGTGCCAGCAGGCCACCAGGAGGGGTGAACGAGCAGTACTTC. This encodes CASRPPGGVNEQYF.

This clonotype has just a few counts. This chain uses TRBV15 with TRBJ1-1; D possibly corresponds to TRBD1 (6 bases). V gave up 7 bases and J gave up 4 bases, with 13 bases separating them. The germline V gene has CDR1 LNHNV and CDR2 YYDKDF (reference sequence). CDR3 size: 13 residues. The chain's CDR3 is CATTSTGSTEAFF. CDR3 sequence (DNA): TGTGCCACCACCTCCACAGGGAGCACTGAAGCTTTCTTT.

This clonotype was recorded a few times. This sequence joins TRBV10-3 and TRBJ2-7; D remains unclear. CDR1 is ENHRY, CDR2 SYGVKD, per germline. Trimming pared 2 bases from V and 2 bases from J, leaving 4 bases between. The CDR3 contains 12 residues. CDR3 sequence reads: CAISEGTYEQYF. CDR3 nucleotides: TGTGCCATCAGTGAGGGTACCTACGAGCAGTACTTC.

This clonotype showed up just a few times. This sequence joins TRBV28 and TRBJ2-7; maybe TRBD1 (6 bases). The length of the CDR3 is 13 residues. Looked up from germline, CDR1 is MDHEN and CDR2 is SYDVKM. The ends were cut back, 5 bases at V and 4 bases at J, with 12 bases in the middle. CDR3 amino acids: CASSVERGYEQYF. The CDR3, as DNA: TGTGCCAGCAGTGTTGAGAGGGGGTACGAGCAGTACTTC.

In this sample, this clonotype turned up once. The chain has TRBV28 and TRBJ2-7; tentatively, D is TRBD2 (5 bases). This CDR3 contains 11 residues. Germline CDR1 MDHEN, CDR2 SYDVKM. The V end lost 10 bases, the J end lost 2 bases, and 9 bases lay between the germline ends. CDR3 sequence reads: CAISGTYEQYF. For the CDR3, the DNA is TGTGCCATAAGCGGAACCTACGAGCAGTACTTC.